The 17 T cell receptor beta chains below all came from one sample that was sequenced in a study of identical twins (TCRdb year 2016). Library prep was done by 5' RACE. Reads for this sample came from an Illumina HiSeq 2000. TCRdb redid the processing of the public reads, applying fastp at Q25 and MiXCR, and retained in-frame beta chains. Each entry merges the rows of one CDR3 protein and shows their most common DNA and genes. This sample comprises fewer than 550,000 distinct CDR3 sequences, more than 13% of them detected only once. The top ten constitute about 0.97% of the sample. These data are also associated with another study on yellow fever vaccine responses in identical twins.

Material for sequencing was CD4+ T cells sorted from blood. These receptors all come from a woman aged 18-29 years in good health.

In this sample, this clonotype turned up a few times. The chain employs TRBV4-1 and TRBJ2-1, with 8 bases lining up with TRBD1. Trimming at V came to 4 bases and at J to 8 bases, leaving 7 bases not matched to a gene. Germline lookup yields CDR1 MGHRA and CDR2 YSYEKL. This CDR3 has 14 residues. The CDR3 spells CASSRIQGGDEQFF. CDR3 nucleotide sequence: TGCGCCAGCAGCCGCATACAGGGGGGTGATGAGCAGTTCTTC.

The table lists this clonotype with many counts. This chain connects TRBV12-3 or TRBV12-4 to TRBJ2-4; 7 positions agree with TRBD1. V was clipped by 3 bases and J by 6 bases; unmatched bases: 2. This CDR3 region has 13 residues. The DNA for the CDR3 is TGTGCCAGCAGTTTTGACAGGGCAAACATTCAGTACTTC. Protein product: CASSFDRANIQYF.

This clonotype has more than one count but fewer than ten. The V and J genes are TRBV7-2 and TRBJ2-1, with TRBD2 matching 10 bases. The CDR3 runs 16 residues. J gave up 7 bases and V 4 bases, and 10 bases lay outside the gene matches. From germline, CDR1 is SGHTA and CDR2 FQGNSA. CDR3 amino acids: CASSWASGSLGNEQFF. CDR3 nucleotide sequence: TGTGCCAGCAGCTGGGCTAGCGGGAGTCTCGGGAATGAGCAGTTCTTC.

The rearrangement links TRBV4-2 to TRBJ1-3; a possible D gene is TRBD1 (6 bases). The germline gives CDR1 LGHNA, CDR2 YNFKEQ. Trimming pared 0 bases from V and 2 bases from J, leaving 11 bases between. CDR3 size: 16 residues. This CDR3 is CASSQETGTTGNTIYF. CDR3 sequence (DNA): TGTGCCAGCAGCCAAGAGACAGGAACAACTGGAAACACCATATATTTT.

This clonotype has only a few counts. J is TRBJ2-3 and V is TRBV20-1; 12 bases are shared with TRBD2. Per the germline V gene, CDR1 is DFQATT and CDR2 is SNEGSKA (reference sequence). The CDR3 totals 13 residues. Trimming removed 6 bases from V and 4 bases from J; junction bases left unmatched: 2. CDR3 sequence (DNA): TGCAGTGCGTCTAGCGGGAGGGCAGATACGCAGTATTTT. This encodes CSASSGRADTQYF.

The rearrangement uses TRBV24-1 and TRBJ1-6; no reliable D call. V gave up 8 bases and J gave up 6 bases, with 7 bases separating them. Germline CDR1 is KGHDR and CDR2 is SFDVKD. This CDR3 is built from 12 residues. The DNA of the CDR3 is TGTGCCACCAACACGGGTAATTCACCCCTCCACTTT. Its protein is CATNTGNSPLHF.

This clonotype came up a few times. The chain has TRBV7-2 and TRBJ1-1, with D tentatively TRBD1 (6 bases). V was trimmed by 5 bases and J by 5 bases, leaving 15 bases between them. Germline values: CDR1 SGHTA, CDR2 FQGNSA. The CDR3 totals 14 residues. This CDR3 is CASSPPGAMTEAFF. The CDR3 coding sequence is TGTGCCAGCAGCCCACCGGGGGCGATGACTGAAGCTTTCTTT.

This clonotype has a handful of counts. V and J are TRBV9 and TRBJ2-2, with TRBD2 matching over 10 bases. CDR3 length: 16 amino acids. V shed 6 bases and J 4 bases; nucleotides not matched to a gene: 9. The germline V gene has CDR1 SGDLS and CDR2 YYNGEE. The CDR3 reads CASTPLRTSGTGELFF. The CDR3 DNA reads TGTGCCAGCACCCCCCTAAGGACTAGCGGCACCGGGGAGCTGTTTTTT. Based on the CDR3 plus reference TRBV9 and TRBJ2-2, the full variable domain is DSGVTQTPKHLITATGQRVTLRCSPRSGDLSVYWYQQSLDQGLQFLIQYYNGEERAKGNILERFSAQQFPDLHSELNLSSLELGDSALYFCASTPLRTSGTGELFFGEGSRLTVL.

On this clonotype itself: Germline is not matched at one junction end, which may reflect a read error. The chain is built from TRBV7-7 and TRBJ2-3; the D is unclear. CDR3 length: 14 residues. Per the germline V gene, CDR1 is SSHAT and CDR2 is FNYEAQ (reference sequence). CDR3 coding DNA: TGTGCTAGCAGCCCCCACACCATCACAGATACGCAGTATTTT. Translating gives CASSPHTITDTQYF.

This clonotype has ten or more counts. The rearrangement links TRBV12-3 or TRBV12-4 to TRBJ2-2; tentatively, D is TRBD1 (6 bases). The CDR3 is 16 amino acids. With 5 bases removed from V and 4 bases from J, the gap between germline ends came to 17 bases. CDR3 sequence (DNA): TGTGCCAGCAGTCGCCGCAGGGGTACGGGCACCGGGGAGCTGTTTTTT. Its translation is CASSRRRGTGTGELFF.

In this sample, this clonotype turned up many times. The chain recombines TRBV27 with TRBJ2-2; TRBD2 is a possible D gene (7 bases). Germline V gene lookup returns CDR1 MNHEY and CDR2 SMNVEV (reference sequence). The CDR3 runs to 16 residues. Trimming pared 2 bases from V and 6 bases from J, leaving 16 bases between. The CDR3 protein is CASSLLAGARAGELFF. The CDR3 nucleotides are TGTGCCAGCAGTTTACTGGCGGGGGCCCGCGCCGGGGAGCTGTTTTTT.

This clonotype was seen a few times. The chain uses TRBV29-1 and TRBJ1-2; no firm D call. Trimming took 6 bases from V and 7 from J, leaving 15 bases between them. Germline lookup yields CDR1 SQVTM and CDR2 ANQGSEA. The length of the CDR3 is 12 residues. CDR3 protein: CSVARVNSGYTF. CDR3 sequence (DNA): TGCAGCGTCGCCCGGGTAAACAGTGGCTACACCTTC. Complete variable domain (other parts from reference TRBV29-1 and TRBJ1-2): SAVISQKPSRDICQRGTSLTIQCQVDSQVTMMFWYRQQPGQSLTLIATANQGSEATYESGFVIDKFPISRPNLTFSTLTVSNMSPEDSSIYLCSVARVNSGYTFGSGTRLTVV.

This clonotype was seen a handful of times. The CDR3 protein is CASSLERATANEQFF. The CDR3 DNA is TGCGCCAGCAGCTTGGAGAGAGCAACCGCCAATGAGCAGTTCTTC. The genes are TRBV5-1 and TRBJ2-1; no firm D call. This CDR3 has 15 residues. V dropped 0 bases and J dropped 6 bases, with 13 bases sitting between them. In germline, CDR1 is SGHRS, CDR2 YFSETQ.

Only a few counts were recorded for this clonotype. The chain links TRBV20-1 to TRBJ2-3; the D gene is possibly TRBD2 (5 bases). The CDR3 is 14 residues long. V lost 5 bases, J lost 2 bases, and 14 bases lay in between. Germline CDR1 reads DFQATT; CDR2 reads SNEGSKA (reference sequence). CDR3 bases: TGCAGTGCTCAGAGAGGGCGGATCACAGATACGCAGTATTTT. Its protein is CSAQRGRITDTQYF.

This clonotype was found a few times. This chain links TRBV5-1 with TRBJ2-7, with D possibly matching TRBD2 (6 bases). The CDR3 is 11 amino acids. CDR1 and CDR2 from the germline V gene are SGHRS and YFSETQ. The V end was cut by 0 bases, the J end by 10 bases, with 8 bases between. CDR3 DNA sequence: TGCGCCAGCAGCTTGGGGGACTTTCAGTACTTC. Translating it yields CASSLGDFQYF.

The gene calls are TRBV27 and TRBJ1-3; 8 bases fit TRBD1. The CDR3 spans 14 residues. Germline V gives CDR1 MNHEY, CDR2 SMNVEV (reference sequence). The V and J ends lost 3 bases and 3 bases, in that order; junction bases with no gene match: 1. The CDR3 bases are TGTGCCAGCAGTTTCAGGGGGCTTGGAAACACCATATATTTT. It translates to CASSFRGLGNTIYF.

At least ten counts were recorded for this clonotype. This chain joins TRBV27 and TRBJ1-1; 8 nucleotides match TRBD1. Germline V gene sequence: CDR1 MNHEY, CDR2 SMNVEV (reference sequence). The CDR3 spans 13 residues. Trimming took 6 bases from V and 6 from J; bases not matched to a gene: 6. DNA of the CDR3: TGTGCCAGCAGCTGGGACAGGCGTGCTGAAGCTTTCTTT. Translated, it gives CASSWDRRAEAFF.